The 24 T cell receptor beta chains below all came from one sample that was sequenced in a study of Graves' ophthalmopathy and Graves' hyperthyroidism. Amplification from RNA transcripts yielded the TCR beta CDR3 regions. HTBI primers were employed in first-round RT-PCR, then a second-round multiplex PCR followed. A single record per CDR3 protein comes from TCRdb applying MiXCR to the multiplex PCR reads. The data show about 380,000 distinct CDR3 sequences, less than 20% seen once. Sequencing was done on a sample of peripheral blood. These receptors came from a woman under 30 with stable Graves' hyperthyroidism.

This clonotype has a handful of counts. The CDR3 region is CATRPLSGGNTEAFF. DNA of the CDR3: TGTGCCACCCGCCCCCTCAGCGGGGGAAACACTGAAGCTTTCTTT. The chain recombines TRBV27 with TRBJ1-1; perhaps TRBD1 as D (5 bases). Germline-derived CDR1 and CDR2 are MNHEY and SMNVEV (reference sequence). The CDR3 is 15 amino acids. Trimming removed 10 bases from V and 2 bases from J, with 20 bases in between.

Ten or more counts support this clonotype. CDR3 amino acids: CASSREYLDEQYF. The CDR3 DNA reads TGTGCCAGCAGCCGGGAGTACCTCGACGAGCAGTACTTC. The chain couples TRBV11-3 to TRBJ2-7; TRBD2 is a possible D gene (6 bases). This CDR3 has 13 residues. Deletions cut 5 bases from V and 5 bases from J, with 13 bases between. Germline lookup yields CDR1 SGHNT and CDR2 YENEEA.

This clonotype was seen ten or more times. The chain carries TRBV7-2 and TRBJ2-5; D possibly uses TRBD1 or TRBD2 (5 bases each). Germline V gene sequence: CDR1 SGHTA, CDR2 FQGNSA. The CDR3 runs 14 residues. V was shortened by 5 bases and J by 5 bases, with 15 bases between the two germline ends. The chain's CDR3 is CASSIGTLTETQYF. The CDR3 DNA sequence: TGTGCCAGCAGCATAGGGACCCTCACGGAGACCCAGTACTTC. Using reference TRBV7-2 and TRBJ2-5 for the parts outside the CDR3, the full variable domain is GAGVSQSPSNKVTEKGKDVELRCDPISGHTALYWYRQSLGQGLEFLIYFQGNSAPDKSGLPSDRFSAERTGGSVSTLTIQRTQQEDSAVYLCASSIGTLTETQYFGPGTRLLVL.

This rearrangement joins TRBV29-1 to TRBJ2-7, with a weak D call TRBD2 (7 bases). CDR3 length: 11 amino acids. V was pared by 7 bases and J by 6 bases, with 13 bases between. The germline CDR1 and CDR2 sequences are SQVTM and ANQGSEA. The CDR3 protein is CSAGGLGEQYF. In DNA, the CDR3 is TGCAGCGCCGGGGGGCTGGGCGAGCAGTACTTC.

This clonotype was picked up a small number of times. The chain combines TRBV6-1 with TRBJ2-7, with D perhaps TRBD1 (6 bases). Germline-derived CDR1 and CDR2 are MNHNS and SASEGT. The V end was cut by 2 bases, the J end by 1 base, with 9 bases between. This CDR3 is 14 amino acids long. DNA for the CDR3: TGTGCCAGCAGTGAACTGGACAGATCCTACGAGCAGTACTTC. It yields the protein CASSELDRSYEQYF.

This clonotype was recorded at least ten times. The chain's CDR3 is CASSFLRGQAYEQYF. CDR3 DNA: TGTGCCAGCAGTTTTCTCCGGGGGCAGGCCTACGAGCAGTACTTC. This chain joins TRBV28 and TRBJ2-7, with D possibly being TRBD1 or TRBD2 (6 bases each). Trimming took 3 bases from V and 2 from J, leaving 14 bases between them. This CDR3 spans 15 amino acids. Germline CDR1 and CDR2: MDHEN and SYDVKM.

The V and J genes are TRBV5-5 and TRBJ1-1, with D unclear. V was trimmed by 3 bases and J by 4 bases, leaving 13 bases between them. The CDR3 contains 14 residues. Germline assignment: CDR1 SGHKS and CDR2 YYEKEE (reference sequence). CDR3 loop: CASSSQPVGTEAFF. CDR3 nucleotides: TGTGCCAGCAGCTCCCAGCCGGTAGGCACTGAAGCTTTCTTT.

This clonotype appeared many times. The chain has TRBV6-2 or TRBV6-3 and TRBJ1-2; D is ambiguous. Germline CDR1 reads MNHEY; CDR2 reads SVGEGT. The CDR3 is made up of 12 amino acids. V was cut by 1 base and J by 8 bases, with 8 bases left in between. The CDR3 protein is CASSYFREGYTF. Written as DNA, the CDR3 is TGTGCCAGCAGTTACTTTCGGGAAGGCTACACCTTC.

This clonotype was observed at least ten times. The J gene is TRBJ1-2, the V gene TRBV6-1; 8 bases line up with TRBD1. CDR3 length: 13 residues. The germline gives CDR1 MNHNS, CDR2 SASEGT. With V trimmed by 3 bases and J by 6 bases, 3 bases remained unmatched. This chain's CDR3 is CASSDRGLNGYTF. Here the CDR3 DNA reads TGTGCCAGCAGTGACAGGGGGCTCAATGGCTACACCTTC.

This clonotype appeared many times. The chain carries TRBV7-2 and TRBJ2-5; 11 bases fit TRBD1. Germline-derived CDR1 and CDR2 are SGHTA and FQGNSA. Trimming at V came to 6 bases and at J to 5 bases, leaving 5 bases not matched to a gene. This CDR3 is built from 14 residues. The CDR3 coding sequence is TGTGCCAGCAGTAGGACAGGGGGCAGGGAGACCCAGTACTTC. This translates into CASSRTGGRETQYF.

In its sample, this clonotype was seen many times. The rearrangement links TRBV12-3 or TRBV12-4 to TRBJ1-3; no firm D call. This CDR3 region has 14 residues. Trimming stripped 2 bases from V and 2 bases from J, with 7 bases between. The CDR3 DNA sequence: TGTGCCAGCAGTTTAAGTGGGCCTGGAAACACCATATATTTT. Its translation: CASSLSGPGNTIYF.

This clonotype has ten or more counts. This rearrangement joins TRBV6-1 to TRBJ1-1, with D unclear. V lost 8 bases to trimming and J lost 5 bases, with 15 bases between them. The CDR3 covers 13 residues. Germline assignment: CDR1 MNHNS and CDR2 SASEGT. This chain's CDR3 is CASLIQFRTEAFF. DNA for the CDR3: TGTGCCAGCCTTATACAGTTTAGGACTGAAGCTTTCTTT.

This clonotype was detected many times. The rearrangement uses TRBV5-5 and TRBJ2-7; TRBD1 is a possible D gene (5 bases). Looked up from germline, CDR1 is SGHKS and CDR2 is YYEKEE (reference sequence). Trimming removed 0 bases from V and 3 bases from J, with 10 bases in between. CDR3 size: 14 residues. The CDR3 sequence is CASSLVTGNYEQYF. The CDR3 region has the DNA TGTGCCAGCAGCTTGGTTACAGGAAACTACGAGCAGTACTTC.

At least ten counts were recorded for this clonotype. The chain uses TRBV19 and TRBJ1-6; D is ambiguous. Germline V gene sequence: CDR1 LNHDA, CDR2 SQIVND (reference sequence). The CDR3 is made up of 13 amino acids. The V and J ends lost 2 bases and 6 bases respectively, with 5 bases between them. The CDR3 DNA follows: TGTGCCAGTAGTATACGGCTTAATTCACCCCTCCACTTT. It translates to CASSIRLNSPLHF.

This chain joins TRBV28 and TRBJ1-2; D not certain. Between the trimmed V and J ends, which lost 5 bases and 8 bases, there was a span of 18 bases. The CDR3 has 14 amino acids. Germline V gene lookup returns CDR1 MDHEN and CDR2 SYDVKM. The CDR3, as DNA: TGTGCCAGCAGTCCCGCCGTGGAGGGTGGAGGCTACACCTTC. As protein: CASSPAVEGGGYTF.

J is TRBJ2-2 and V is TRBV15; D tentatively fits TRBD1 or TRBD2 (5 bases each). With 0 bases removed from V and 7 bases from J, the gap between germline ends came to 6 bases. The CDR3 length is 13 residues. Germline V gene lookup returns CDR1 LNHNV and CDR2 YYDKDF (reference sequence). The CDR3 loop is CATSREGVGELFF. The CDR3 coding sequence is TGTGCCACCAGCAGAGAGGGGGTCGGGGAGCTGTTTTTT.

This chain connects TRBV27 to TRBJ1-1; D may be TRBD1 (6 bases). This CDR3 is 16 amino acids long. The germline V gene has CDR1 MNHEY and CDR2 SMNVEV (reference sequence). V was cut by 2 bases and J by 2 bases, with 15 bases left in between. CDR3 sequence (DNA): TGTGCCAGCAGTTTACGACAGGCGACTCTAAACACTGAAGCTTTCTTT. It specifies CASSLRQATLNTEAFF.

This chain uses TRBV24-1 with TRBJ2-5, with a weak D call TRBD2 (5 bases). CDR3 length: 15 residues. CDR1 and CDR2 (germline): KGHDR, SFDVKD. V lost 1 base and J 4 bases, leaving 12 bases between the germline ends. CDR3 nucleotide sequence: TGTGCCACCAGTGATTTTAGAGGGAACGGAGAGACCCAGTACTTC. Translated, it gives CATSDFRGNGETQYF.

This clonotype was recorded at least ten times. The V and J genes are TRBV11-2 and TRBJ2-5, with D unclear. This CDR3 is built from 15 residues. Germline CDR1 SGHAT, CDR2 FQNNGV. Trimming removed 1 base from V and 0 bases from J, with 9 bases in between. DNA of the CDR3: TGTGCCAGCAGCTTAGGGACCCGTTACCAAGAGACCCAGTACTTC. It encodes CASSLGTRYQETQYF.

The chain recombines TRBV18 with TRBJ2-7; weak D call: TRBD2 (5 bases). Germline CDR1 reads KGHSH; CDR2 reads LQKENI. The V gene lost 2 bases and the J gene lost 4 bases, with 9 bases spanning the gap. This CDR3 region has 13 residues. The CDR3 DNA sequence: TGTGCCAGCTCACCATTAAGGGAGTACGAGCAGTACTTC. It translates to CASSPLREYEQYF.

The chain is built from TRBV6-1 and TRBJ1-2; D is perhaps TRBD1 (5 bases). Germline loops: CDR1 MNHNS, CDR2 SASEGT. This CDR3 contains 12 residues. Between the trimmed V and J ends, which lost 1 base and 7 bases, there was a span of 7 bases. The CDR3 region has the DNA TGTGCCAGCAGTGAAGGGGGCAGTGGCTACACCTTC. Amino acid sequence: CASSEGGSGYTF.

In its sample, this clonotype was seen many times. The V call is TRBV20-1, the J call TRBJ2-7; maybe TRBD1 (5 bases). With 3 bases removed from V and 1 base from J, the gap between germline ends came to 13 bases. Germline CDR1 DFQATT, CDR2 SNEGSKA (reference sequence). This CDR3 spans 14 amino acids. For the CDR3, the DNA is TGCAGTGCTAGTCCACCCCCAGGGTCCTACGAGCAGTACTTC. It yields the protein CSASPPPGSYEQYF.

This clonotype was seen at least ten times. The V call is TRBV2, the J call TRBJ1-1; no clear D gene. In germline, CDR1 is SNHLY, CDR2 FYNNEI. The CDR3 has 13 residues. Deletions cut 6 bases from V and 6 bases from J, with 14 bases between. The CDR3 spells CASRRREGAEAFF. DNA of the CDR3: TGTGCCAGCAGAAGACGGGAGGGTGCTGAAGCTTTCTTT. Variable domain in full (rest from reference TRBV2 and TRBJ1-1): EPEVTQTPSHQVTQMGQEVILRCVPISNHLYFYWYRQILGQKVEFLVSFYNNEISEKSEIFDDQFSVERPDGSNFTLKIRSTKLEDSAMYFCASRRREGAEAFFGQGTRLTVV.

The chain combines TRBV20-1 with TRBJ1-2; D unclear. The CDR3 runs to 14 residues. CDR1 is DFQATT and CDR2 is SNEGSKA in the germline V gene (reference sequence). Trimming shortened V by 0 bases and J by 8 bases, and 16 bases separated the two germline ends. This CDR3 reads CSARDELSLQGYTF. The DNA for the CDR3 is TGCAGTGCTAGAGATGAGCTATCCCTTCAGGGCTACACCTTC.